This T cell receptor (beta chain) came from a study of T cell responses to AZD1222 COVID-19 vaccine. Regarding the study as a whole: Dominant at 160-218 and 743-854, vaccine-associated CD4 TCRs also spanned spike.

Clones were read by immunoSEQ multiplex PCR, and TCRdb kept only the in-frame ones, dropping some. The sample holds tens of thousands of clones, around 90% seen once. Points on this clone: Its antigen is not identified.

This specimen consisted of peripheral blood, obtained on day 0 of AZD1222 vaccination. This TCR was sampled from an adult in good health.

The CDR3 nucleotides are TGTGCCAGCAGTGAAGGACCCGGGACGATCTACGAGCAGTACTTC. Amino acids: CASSEGPGTIYEQYF. The gene calls are TRBV6-1 and TRBJ2-7; TRBD1 or TRBD2 may be the D gene (5 bases each). Germline CDR1 reads MNHNS; CDR2 reads SASEGT. This CDR3 has 15 amino acids. The V end was cut by 1 base, the J end by 3 bases, with 13 bases between.